This passage covers 23 T cell receptor beta chains from one sample sequenced in a study of CD8 T cells in Susac syndrome. It was with random hexamers that about 0.45 to 1 ug RNA was reverse transcribed. TCRdb re-analysed the immunoSEQ multiplex PCR reads in MiXCR, keeping a single row per CDR3 protein. This sample carries more than 120,000 distinct CDR3 sequences, approximately 93% of them seen once, and the ten largest clones take approximately 0.09%. Sample: CD4+ T cells from PBMCs. The receptor source for this set is a human donor in good health.

This clonotype was seen once. This sequence joins TRBV10-1 and TRBJ2-1; D may match TRBD1 or TRBD2 (5 bases each). The germline V and J ends were trimmed by 5 bases and 3 bases, with 20 bases remaining between them. The CDR3 runs to 17 residues. Germline lookup yields CDR1 WNHNN and CDR2 SYGVQD (reference sequence). The CDR3 sequence is CASSSPTKSGGYNEQFF. In DNA, the CDR3 is TGCGCCAGCAGTTCCCCCACTAAGTCTGGGGGCTACAATGAGCAGTTCTTC.

This rearrangement joins TRBV4-2 to TRBJ1-4; D unclear. This CDR3 region has 14 residues. The V gene lost 4 bases and the J gene lost 8 bases, with 14 bases spanning the gap. Germline CDR1 and CDR2: LGHNA and YNFKEQ. In DNA, the CDR3 is TGTGCCAGCAGCCGAGGACCCGAGGTCGAAAAACTGTTTTTT. Residues: CASSRGPEVEKLFF.

The V gene is TRBV5-6, the J gene TRBJ2-7; 9 bases agree with TRBD1. Trimming at V came to 2 bases and at J to 6 bases, leaving 9 bases not matched to a gene. Germline V CDR1 and CDR2: SGHDT, YYEEEE. CDR3 length: 15 amino acids. CDR3 bases: TGTGCCAGCAGCTTCCTCAGGACAGGGGTGATCGAGCAGTACTTC. As protein: CASSFLRTGVIEQYF. The full variable domain, in which reference TRBV5-6 and TRBJ2-7 provide the parts outside the CDR3, is DAGVTQSPTHLIKTRGQQVTLRCSPKSGHDTVSWYQQALGQGPQFIFQYYEEEERQRGNFPDRFSGHQFPNYSSELNVNALLLGDSALYLCASSFLRTGVIEQYFGPGTRLTVT.

V usage is TRBV3-1 and J usage is TRBJ2-3, with 9 positions matching TRBD2. From germline, CDR1 is LGHDT and CDR2 YNNKEL (reference sequence). Unmatched junction bases numbered 7, after V lost 0 bases and J lost 6 bases. The CDR3 runs 16 residues. For the CDR3, the DNA is TGTGCCAGCAGCCAAGACTGGAGGACTAGCGCTGATACGCAGTATTTT. Protein product: CASSQDWRTSADTQYF.

DNA of the CDR3: TGTGCCACCAGTGATCCTGGACAAAGGGCCGGGGAGCTGTTTTTT. Encoded protein: CATSDPGQRAGELFF. The V and J genes are TRBV24-1 and TRBJ2-2, with D perhaps TRBD1 (5 bases). The CDR3 sequence is 15 residues long. Trimming removed 3 bases from V and 6 bases from J, with 13 bases in between. Germline CDR1 is KGHDR and CDR2 is SFDVKD.

This chain connects TRBV12-3 or TRBV12-4 to TRBJ1-5; TRBD1 agrees at 9 bases. V was pared by 6 bases and J by 7 bases, with 7 bases of the junction left unmatched. The CDR3 has 14 residues. The CDR3, as DNA: TGTGCCAGCAGCACCGGGACAGGGATCCAGCCCCAGCATTTT. Its protein product is CASSTGTGIQPQHF.

The chain has TRBV15 and TRBJ1-5; 9 bases match TRBD1. V shed 4 bases and J 2 bases; nucleotides not matched to a gene: 6. This CDR3 is 16 amino acids long. Germline lookup yields CDR1 LNHNV and CDR2 YYDKDF (reference sequence). The chain's CDR3 is CATSTLNRGRNQPQHF. DNA for the CDR3: TGTGCCACCAGCACCCTAAACAGGGGGCGCAATCAGCCCCAGCATTTT.

This chain joins TRBV27 and TRBJ2-4; 9 positions agree with TRBD2. V was pared by 6 bases and J by 0 bases, with 12 bases of the junction left unmatched. This CDR3 contains 18 residues. Per the germline V gene, CDR1 is MNHEY and CDR2 is SMNVEV (reference sequence). The CDR3 spells CASRAGGPLILAKNIQYF. The CDR3 DNA reads TGTGCCAGCAGGGCGGGAGGGCCTCTCATTCTAGCCAAAAACATTCAGTACTTC.

The chain is built from TRBV30 and TRBJ1-5, with D tentatively TRBD1 (6 bases). The CDR3 spans 15 residues. Deletions cut 1 base from V and 4 bases from J, with 14 bases between. The germline CDR1 and CDR2 sequences are GTSNPN and SVGIG (reference sequence). The CDR3 nucleotides are TGTGCCTGGAGTGCGGGGGTCAGGGGAAATCAGCCCCAGCATTTT. It is translated as CAWSAGVRGNQPQHF.

The V and J genes are TRBV12-5 and TRBJ2-1, with unresolved D. From germline, CDR1 is LGHNT and CDR2 FRNRAP. Trimming cost V 7 bases and J 7 bases, with 14 bases left between them. The CDR3 is made up of 13 amino acids. This chain's CDR3 is CASAQQIGNEQFF. The CDR3 coding sequence is TGTGCTAGTGCCCAACAAATAGGGAATGAGCAGTTCTTC.

The chain recombines TRBV13 with TRBJ1-1, with 7 bases matching TRBD1. CDR1 and CDR2 from the germline V gene are PRHDT and FYEKMQ (reference sequence). V dropped 6 bases and J dropped 4; count of bases not matched to a gene: 14. The CDR3 has 16 residues. The CDR3 DNA follows: TGTGCCAGCAGGAAATGGGGAGGCAGGGGGGGCACTGAAGCTTTCTTT. Translating gives CASRKWGGRGGTEAFF.

The CDR3 DNA follows: TGTGCCACCAGTGATTCTCGGGACAGGGGATTCGGCTACACCTTC. Translation: CATSDSRDRGFGYTF. The chain joins TRBV24-1 to TRBJ1-2; 10 bases match TRBD1. The junction had 7 bases not matched to a gene; V was cut back by 2 bases and J by 8 bases. CDR1 KGHDR and CDR2 SFDVKD come from the germline V gene. This CDR3 has 15 residues.

This rearrangement joins TRBV6-5 to TRBJ1-1; D call uncertain. CDR3 size: 13 residues. Germline CDR1 is MNHEY and CDR2 is SVGAGI. The V end lost 7 bases, the J end lost 1 base, and 10 bases lay between the germline ends. The CDR3, as DNA: TGTGCCAGCAAAAGCGACGGGAACACTGAAGCTTTCTTT. Its protein product is CASKSDGNTEAFF.

The rearrangement uses TRBV30 and TRBJ2-7, with D possibly being TRBD1 (6 bases). This CDR3 region has 12 residues. The germline gives CDR1 GTSNPN, CDR2 SVGIG (reference sequence). The V end lost 4 bases, the J end lost 2 bases, and 9 bases lay between the germline ends. CDR3 coding DNA: TGTGCCTGGAATAGGGACACCTACGAGCAGTACTTC. Translating gives CAWNRDTYEQYF.

The gene calls are TRBV20-1 and TRBJ2-3; perhaps TRBD1 as D (6 bases). V lost 4 bases to trimming and J lost 1 base, with 15 bases between them. This CDR3 is built from 15 residues. Germline V lookup: CDR1 DFQATT, CDR2 SNEGSKA (reference sequence). The CDR3 reads CSAKPPTGGTDTQYF. The CDR3 DNA sequence: TGCAGTGCTAAGCCCCCGACAGGCGGCACAGATACGCAGTATTTT.

The rearrangement joins TRBV7-2 to TRBJ1-1; 7 bases map to TRBD1. The CDR3 runs 16 residues. Trimming took 5 bases from V and 0 from J; bases not matched to a gene: 9. Germline CDR1 reads SGHTA; CDR2 reads FQGNSA. The CDR3 is CASSTTGMGMNTEAFF. CDR3 nucleotides: TGTGCCAGCAGCACGACAGGGATGGGGATGAACACTGAAGCTTTCTTT.

The CDR3 bases are TGCAGCGCTTGTGGCGGGAGTATCAGGGATGAGCAGTTCTTC. This encodes CSACGGSIRDEQFF. The gene calls are TRBV29-1 and TRBJ2-1; 7 nucleotides align to TRBD2. The CDR3 has 14 residues. From germline, CDR1 is SQVTM and CDR2 ANQGSEA. Unmatched junction bases numbered 14, after V lost 7 bases and J lost 8 bases.

This clonotype showed up just once. The chain uses TRBV27 and TRBJ1-5, with 7 bases identical to TRBD1. Germline CDR1 is MNHEY and CDR2 is SMNVEV (reference sequence). The CDR3 extends over 15 amino acids. Unmatched junction bases numbered 4, after V lost 2 bases and J lost 3 bases. The CDR3 loop reads CASSLMTGNNQPQHF. The CDR3 DNA reads TGTGCCAGCAGTTTAATGACAGGGAACAATCAGCCCCAGCATTTT.

The rearrangement links TRBV24-1 to TRBJ1-5, with D hard to call. V was trimmed by 5 bases and J by 1 base, leaving 11 bases between them. CDR1 and CDR2 from the germline V gene are KGHDR and SFDVKD. The CDR3 has 15 amino acids. CDR3 DNA sequence: TGTGCCACCAGTGGAGGGATGACAAGCAATCAGCCCCAGCATTTT. Its protein product is CATSGGMTSNQPQHF.

This rearrangement joins TRBV6-1 to TRBJ2-1; weak D call: TRBD1 (5 bases). The V gene's germline CDR1 is MNHNS and CDR2 SASEGT. This CDR3 has 12 amino acids. V was trimmed by 5 bases and J by 7 bases, leaving 9 bases between them. The CDR3 region is CASSLRVNEQFF. The CDR3 nucleotides are TGTGCCAGCAGTCTCAGGGTGAATGAGCAGTTCTTC.

The chain uses TRBV4-1 and TRBJ2-1, with TRBD2 identical over 14 bases. This CDR3 region has 16 residues. Looked up from germline, CDR1 is MGHRA and CDR2 is YSYEKL. Trimming cost V 3 bases and J 6 bases; bases outside gene matches: 4. CDR3 amino acids: CASSHLTSGRANEQFF. The CDR3 nucleotides are TGCGCCAGCAGCCACCTGACTAGCGGGAGGGCCAATGAGCAGTTCTTC.

CDR3 coding DNA: TGTGCCAGCAGCTTAGGGGACAGGGTGGGTCAGCCCCAGCATTTT. Translated, it gives CASSLGDRVGQPQHF. The V and J genes are TRBV7-9 and TRBJ1-5, with TRBD1 matching 9 bases. CDR1 and CDR2 (germline): SEHNR, FQNEAQ (reference sequence). The ends lost 1 base at V and 6 bases at J; junction bases unmatched: 4. This CDR3 has 15 amino acids.

V usage is TRBV24-1 and J usage is TRBJ2-7; 8 bases align to TRBD2. Germline trimming cut 5 bases from V and 2 bases from J; bases unmatched to any gene: 4. Per the germline V gene, CDR1 is KGHDR and CDR2 is SFDVKD. CDR3 length: 14 amino acids. As DNA, the CDR3 is TGTGCCACCAGTGCAGCGGGAGCGACCTACGAGCAGTACTTC. Protein: CATSAAGATYEQYF.